What follows is one TCR beta chain and its context. Its cognate antigen is unknown. The data belong to a study of cytotoxic CD8 clonotypes in ibrutinib-treated CLL. Study conclusions and caveats: Pretreatment clonality was elevated relative to age-matched healthy donors and paralleled circulating CD8+ T-cell counts. Public clonotypes were seen rarely and were contracted or stable on treatment.

The assay was immunoSEQ multiplex PCR, and TCRdb's table has in-frame clones only and misses some. The sample has 150,000 to 250,000 clones, around 72% seen once. Trimming stripped 3 bases from V and 2 bases from J, with 15 bases between. CDR1 SGHRS and CDR2 YFSETQ come from the germline V gene. The CDR3 totals 15 residues. The sequenced sample was PBMCs, obtained after 24 months of ibrutinib treatment. This TCR came from a human donor with chronic lymphocytic leukemia. This rearrangement joins TRBV5-1 to TRBJ2-7, with D possibly being TRBD1 or TRBD2 (5 bases each). The CDR3 bases are TGCGCCAGCAGCTGGGGGATGCAGCAGACCTACGAGCAGTACTTC. This encodes CASSWGMQQTYEQYF. Combining the CDR3 with reference TRBV5-1 and TRBJ2-7 gives the whole variable domain KAGVTQTPRYLIKTRGQQVTLSCSPISGHRSVSWYQQTPGQGLQFLFEYFSETQRNKGNFPGRFSGRQFSNSRSEMNVSTLELGDSALYLCASSWGMQQTYEQYFGPGTRLTVT.